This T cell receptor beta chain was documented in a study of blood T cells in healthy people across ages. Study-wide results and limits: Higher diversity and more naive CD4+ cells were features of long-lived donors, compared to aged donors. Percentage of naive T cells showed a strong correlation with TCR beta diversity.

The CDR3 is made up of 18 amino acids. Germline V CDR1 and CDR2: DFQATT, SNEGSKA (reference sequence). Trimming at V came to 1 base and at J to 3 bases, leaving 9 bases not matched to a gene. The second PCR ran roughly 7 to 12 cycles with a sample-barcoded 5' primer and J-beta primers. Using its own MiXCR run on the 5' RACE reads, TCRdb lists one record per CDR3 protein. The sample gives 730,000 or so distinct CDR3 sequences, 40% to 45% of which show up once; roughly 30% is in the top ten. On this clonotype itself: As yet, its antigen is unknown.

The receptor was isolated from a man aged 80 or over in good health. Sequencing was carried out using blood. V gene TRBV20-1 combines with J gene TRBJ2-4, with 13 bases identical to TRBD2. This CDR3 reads CSARGRFGLAGVKNIQYF. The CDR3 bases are TGCAGTGCTAGAGGGCGCTTTGGACTAGCGGGAGTCAAAAACATTCAGTACTTC.